A selection of T cell receptor beta chains follows, all from one sample in a study of shared clonotypes between healthy human individuals. Profiling relied on immunoSEQ multiplex PCR, and the TCRdb table lists in-frame clones only, not all of them. This table has roughly 1,100,000 clones, 65% to 75% appearing once. Sample: memory CD4+ T cells sorted from blood. These receptors originate from a man between 18 and 35 years old in good health. Each CDR3 is given with its conserved first and last residue.

length	V	CDR3
15	TRBV30	CAWSRTGKSQETQYF
13	TRBV7-2	CASSRQGGEKLFF
20	TRBV9	CASSVAPGQGGSGRAQTQYF
14	TRBV7-3	CASSDPGTGDGYTF
14	TRBV6-6	CASRVSMASEKLFF
15	TRBV18	CASSPSQGGNSPLHF
12	TRBV7-9	CASSLGDQPQHF
15	TRBV7-9	CASSLPAGGNYGYTF
16	TRBV5-1	CASSSTGQYTYNEQFF
15	TRBV19	CASSSQRSSGNTIYF
15	TRBV5-1	CASSLGLMNTGELFF